The 11 T cell receptor beta chains presented below share a single source sample, sequenced in a study of blood T cell repertoires in COVID-19. The assay was immunoSEQ multiplex PCR, and TCRdb's table has in-frame clones only and misses some. The table has around 140,000 clones, approximately 87% seen once. The sequenced sample was PBMCs or T cells enriched from blood (not recorded which). All receptors derive from a man aged 55 to 70 who had recovered from COVID-19.

This chain joins TRBV19 and TRBJ2-7; tentatively, D is TRBD2 (5 bases). CDR1 is LNHDA, CDR2 SQIVND, per germline (reference sequence). Trimming removed 0 bases at V and 6 bases at J, with 9 bases between. This CDR3 region has 13 residues. The CDR3 nucleotides are TGTGCCAGTAGTATAGAATTAGGGAGCGAGCAGTACTTC. It specifies CASSIELGSEQYF.

This chain uses TRBV15 with TRBJ1-6, with D unclear. The CDR3 is 15 residues long. Deletions cut 11 bases from V and 8 bases from J, with 22 bases between. Germline CDR1 reads LNHNV; CDR2 reads YYDKDF (reference sequence). CDR3 residues: CASRRLGSRDSPLHF. CDR3 in DNA: TGTGCCTCTAGGAGGCTGGGCAGCCGAGATTCACCCCTCCACTTT.

This clone showed up just a few times. The V call is TRBV30, the J call TRBJ2-3; perhaps TRBD1 as D (6 bases). CDR1 is GTSNPN, CDR2 SVGIG, per germline (reference sequence). The CDR3 is 13 amino acids. V lost 1 base and J 12 bases, leaving 17 bases between the germline ends. In nucleotides, the CDR3 is TGTGCCTGGAGTGAGACAGGCGCTATGAGACAGTATTTT. Its translation: CAWSETGAMRQYF.

J is TRBJ1-2 and V is TRBV28; perhaps TRBD1 as D (5 bases). With 3 bases removed from V and 2 bases from J, the gap between germline ends came to 13 bases. This CDR3 region has 15 residues. Germline V gives CDR1 MDHEN, CDR2 SYDVKM. CDR3 protein: CASSFLDRKNYGYTF. CDR3 DNA sequence: TGTGCCAGCAGTTTCCTCGACAGAAAGAACTATGGCTACACCTTC.

The chain is built from TRBV4-2 and TRBJ2-7, with 12 bases identical to TRBD2. Germline V gene lookup returns CDR1 LGHNA and CDR2 YNFKEQ. The V gene end was trimmed by 3 bases and the J gene end by 3 bases; junction bases not matched to a gene: 9. This CDR3 is built from 17 residues. This CDR3 reads CASSQTATSGRYYEQYF. CDR3 DNA: TGTGCCAGCAGCCAGACCGCGACTAGCGGGAGATACTACGAGCAGTACTTC.

The rearrangement links TRBV19 to TRBJ2-7; tentative D call: TRBD2 (6 bases). Trimming removed 3 bases at V and 5 bases at J, with 26 bases between. This CDR3 is built from 18 residues. Germline CDR1 LNHDA, CDR2 SQIVND (reference sequence). The CDR3 spells CASSILGIGGKGGNEQYF. The CDR3 bases are TGTGCCAGTAGTATTTTGGGCATCGGCGGGAAGGGCGGGAACGAGCAGTACTTC.

The rearrangement uses TRBV19 and TRBJ1-4, with D maybe TRBD1 (6 bases). From germline, CDR1 is LNHDA and CDR2 SQIVND (reference sequence). Trimming took off 7 bases at V and 8 bases at J, with 14 bases between the two ends. This CDR3 has 13 amino acids. The CDR3 sequence: CASTVRGREKLFF. The CDR3 nucleotides read TGTGCCAGTACGGTCAGGGGAAGGGAAAAACTGTTTTTT.

This chain joins TRBV27 and TRBJ2-5; D possibly corresponds to TRBD2 (7 bases). Germline V gene data show CDR1 as MNHEY and CDR2 as SMNVEV (reference sequence). V lost 6 bases to trimming and J lost 5 bases, with 16 bases between them. The CDR3 length is 14 residues. The CDR3 loop reads CASSFWGGRETQYF. The DNA of the CDR3 is TGTGCCAGCAGCTTTTGGGGGGGCCGGGAGACCCAGTACTTC.

The chain recombines TRBV5-1 with TRBJ2-1; TRBD2 matches 9 bases. The V segment lost 0 bases and the J segment 7 bases; nucleotides outside the gene matches: 5. The CDR3 length is 15 residues. Germline loops: CDR1 SGHRS, CDR2 YFSETQ. In DNA form, the CDR3 reads TGCGCCAGCAGCTTGGATATAGCGGGAGTGAATGAGCAGTTCTTC. This encodes CASSLDIAGVNEQFF.

The CDR3 bases are TGTGCCAGCAGCTTAGGCGCGAACACTGAAGCTTTCTTT. Amino acids: CASSLGANTEAFF. The rearrangement joins TRBV7-6 to TRBJ1-1; D is unclear. Between the trimmed V and J ends, which lost 1 base and 1 base, there was a span of 4 bases. This CDR3 spans 13 amino acids. Germline assignment: CDR1 SGHVS and CDR2 FNYEAQ.

This clone has more than one count but fewer than ten. The genes are TRBV9 and TRBJ1-2, with 9 bases that match TRBD1. Trimming cost V 3 bases and J 4 bases; bases outside gene matches: 4. The V gene's germline CDR1 is SGDLS and CDR2 YYNGEE. This CDR3 is built from 14 residues. Here the CDR3 reads CASSATGGGYGYTF. The DNA for the CDR3 is TGTGCCAGCAGCGCCACAGGGGGCGGCTATGGCTACACCTTC. Complete variable domain (other parts from reference TRBV9 and TRBJ1-2): DSGVTQTPKHLITATGQRVTLRCSPRSGDLSVYWYQQSLDQGLQFLIQYYNGEERAKGNILERFSAQQFPDLHSELNLSSLELGDSALYFCASSATGGGYGYTFGSGTRLTVV.